This T cell receptor beta chain came from a study of hypomethylating agent response in myelodysplastic syndrome. Study details: Of the myelodysplastic syndrome patients, 9 were male, 2 female. General study findings and limits: Shared GLIPH2 clusters possibly recognizing novel MDS antigens remain unconfirmed.

Germline lookup yields CDR1 MNHNS and CDR2 SASEGT. The CDR3 spans 13 residues. V gave up 3 bases and J gave up 3 bases; unmatched junction bases: 0. Two replicates of about 200 ng each gave 400 ng DNA per sample, survey resolution. The table came from immunoSEQ multiplex PCR; TCRdb's copy has only in-frame clones and leaves some out. Of approximately 2,000 clones in the sample, 80% to 90% were seen once. T-cell subsets were not sorted; bulk bone marrow was analyzed. Worth noting for this clone: What it recognizes is unknown.

Sequencing was performed on bone marrow, taken before or after starting hypomethylating agent treatment for myelodysplastic syndrome (not recorded which). This receptor was identified in a human donor with myelodysplastic syndrome. The rearrangement links TRBV6-1 to TRBJ1-1, with 8 bases fitting TRBD1. The CDR3 region is CASSEDRDTEAFF. The DNA of the CDR3 is TGTGCCAGCAGTGAGGACAGGGACACTGAAGCTTTCTTT.